The 26 T cell receptor beta chains below come from one sample, sequenced in a study of shared clonotypes between healthy human individuals. Naivety among CD8 cells was defined by CD45RO negativity and positive CCR7 selection, thereby excluding terminally differentiated effector memory CD45RA+ cells. Assay used: immunoSEQ multiplex PCR; TCRdb lists only in-frame clones, some missing. Here the sample spans more than 2 million clones, about 95% being singletons. Material: naive CD8+ T cells sorted from blood. These receptors all come from a man between 18 and 35 years old in good health.

This clone has only one observation. The V gene is TRBV11-2, the J gene TRBJ2-5; D is tentatively TRBD1 or TRBD2 (5 bases each). The CDR3 length is 15 residues. V gave up 6 bases and J gave up 5 bases, with 19 bases separating them. Germline CDR1 is SGHAT and CDR2 is FQNNGV. CDR3 sequence: CASRTRGGPRETQYF. CDR3 DNA sequence: TGTGCCAGCAGGACGAGGGGTGGCCCCCGGGAGACCCAGTACTTC.

This clone was observed a handful of times. This chain joins TRBV2 and TRBJ1-2; TRBD1 matches at 9 bases. The J segment lost 8 bases and the V segment lost 4 bases, leaving 5 bases of the junction unmatched. The length of the CDR3 is 13 residues. Germline V lookup: CDR1 SNHLY, CDR2 FYNNEI. The CDR3 sequence is CASSGQGVRGYTF. CDR3 DNA: TGTGCCAGCAGTGGACAGGGGGTCCGCGGCTACACCTTC. Full variable domain (remainder filled in from reference TRBV2 and TRBJ1-2): EPEVTQTPSHQVTQMGQEVILRCVPISNHLYFYWYRQILGQKVEFLVSFYNNEISEKSEIFDDQFSVERPDGSNFTLKIRSTKLEDSAMYFCASSGQGVRGYTFGSGTRLTVV.

The chain uses TRBV2 and TRBJ1-4, with D possibly being TRBD1 (5 bases). Between the trimmed V and J ends, which lost 2 bases and 0 bases, there was a span of 7 bases. The CDR3 totals 15 residues. Germline V gene sequence: CDR1 SNHLY, CDR2 FYNNEI. CDR3 nucleotide sequence: TGTGCCAGCAGTGAACCGACAGCAACTAATGAAAAACTGTTTTTT. Translating it yields CASSEPTATNEKLFF.

This clone is a singleton in its sample. This sequence joins TRBV30 and TRBJ2-6; a weak D match, TRBD2 (5 bases). Germline loops: CDR1 GTSNPN, CDR2 SVGIG (reference sequence). There are 15 residues in the CDR3. Trimming cost V 3 bases and J 0 bases, with 9 bases left between them. This CDR3 reads CAWRVEGSGANVLTF. The DNA for the CDR3 is TGTGCCTGGAGGGTTGAGGGCTCTGGGGCCAACGTCCTGACTTTC. Filled out from reference TRBV30 and TRBJ2-6, the complete variable domain reads SQTIHQWPATLVQPVGSPLSLECTVEGTSNPNLYWYRQAAGRGLQLLFYSVGIGQISSEVPQNLSASRPQDRQFILSSKKLLLSDSGFYLCAWRVEGSGANVLTFGAGSRLTVL.

This chain uses TRBV10-2 with TRBJ2-2; D not resolved. Germline-derived CDR1 and CDR2 are WSHSY and SAAADI. V was clipped by 2 bases and J by 9 bases, with 13 bases between them. The CDR3 totals 14 residues. The chain's CDR3 is CASSEEEGSRELFF. The CDR3 DNA reads as TGCGCCAGCAGTGAGGAAGAAGGCTCCCGGGAGCTGTTTTTT.

The V call is TRBV4-1, the J call TRBJ1-1; D remains ambiguous. The CDR3 is 18 residues long. Germline V gives CDR1 MGHRA, CDR2 YSYEKL. Trimming shortened V by 0 bases and J by 0 bases, and 17 bases separated the two germline ends. CDR3 in DNA: TGCGCCAGCAGCCAAGAACGCGGGTGGGTCTACATGAACACTGAAGCTTTCTTT. It is translated as CASSQERGWVYMNTEAFF.

The V and J genes are TRBV4-1 and TRBJ1-1; the D is unclear. Germline CDR1 is MGHRA and CDR2 is YSYEKL. The germline V and J ends were trimmed by 4 bases and 7 bases, with 16 bases remaining between them. This CDR3 contains 14 residues. CDR3 sequence: CASSPLSTRDEAFF. The DNA for the CDR3 is TGCGCCAGCAGCCCGCTTTCGACACGGGATGAAGCTTTCTTT.

This clone was detected once. This rearrangement joins TRBV9 to TRBJ2-3; D possibly uses TRBD1 or TRBD2 (5 bases each). V was shortened by 4 bases and J by 6 bases, with 9 bases between the two germline ends. Germline lookup yields CDR1 SGDLS and CDR2 YYNGEE. This CDR3 region has 12 residues. DNA for the CDR3: TGTGCCAGCAGCTCAGAGGGGGATACGCAGTATTTT. Translating gives CASSSEGDTQYF.

V is TRBV5-4 and J is TRBJ2-3; D is unresolved. This CDR3 comprises 15 residues. Germline-derived CDR1 and CDR2 are SGHNT and YYREEE (reference sequence). V lost 0 bases and J 5 bases, leaving 13 bases between the germline ends. CDR3 sequence (DNA): TGTGCCAGCAGCTTGGCCGAAAACCACCGAGATACGCAGTATTTT. Residues: CASSLAENHRDTQYF.

V and J are TRBV28 and TRBJ2-7; TRBD1 matches 7 bases. The V gene's germline CDR1 is MDHEN and CDR2 SYDVKM. The length of the CDR3 is 16 residues. V lost 5 bases, J lost 3 bases, and 13 bases stayed unmatched. CDR3 sequence (DNA): TGTGCCAGCAGTGACGTTGGACAGGTTGGGCACTACGAGCAGTACTTC. It is translated as CASSDVGQVGHYEQYF.

The gene calls are TRBV10-2 and TRBJ2-7; D is possibly TRBD1 or TRBD2 (6 bases each). The CDR3 loop spans 16 amino acids. From germline, CDR1 is WSHSY and CDR2 SAAADI. Deletions cut 2 bases from V and 3 bases from J, with 17 bases between. CDR3 coding DNA: TGCGCCAGCAGTGAGGGGATGGGGGGCGGGTACTACGAGCAGTACTTC. It is translated as CASSEGMGGGYYEQYF.

The CDR3, as DNA: TGTGCCACCAGCGGCCCCCCGGACACTGAAGCTTTCTTT. Its protein product is CATSGPPDTEAFF. The V and J genes are TRBV15 and TRBJ1-1; D not resolved. This CDR3 has 13 residues. V was cut by 5 bases and J by 3 bases, with 10 bases left in between. Looked up from germline, CDR1 is LNHNV and CDR2 is YYDKDF (reference sequence).

V is TRBV4-1 and J is TRBJ2-1, with D unresolved. This CDR3 comprises 15 residues. Looked up from germline, CDR1 is MGHRA and CDR2 is YSYEKL. V shed 2 bases and J shed 0 bases, with 8 bases lying between them. The CDR3 DNA sequence: TGCGCCAGCAGCCAACCGACTCCCTCCTACAATGAGCAGTTCTTC. Its protein is CASSQPTPSYNEQFF.

This clone was seen more than once but under ten times. The same CDR3 is also encoded by other DNA sequences in this sample. The chain uses TRBV9 and TRBJ2-7; TRBD1 or TRBD2 may be the D gene (5 bases each). The CDR3 totals 14 residues. Germline CDR1 is SGDLS and CDR2 is YYNGEE. V was clipped by 0 bases and J by 6 bases, with 13 bases between them. CDR3 region: CASSVGGGTSEQYF. The CDR3 nucleotides read TGTGCCAGCAGCGTAGGTGGGGGAACTTCCGAGCAGTACTTC.

The chain couples TRBV6-5 to TRBJ2-1; D is possibly TRBD2 (6 bases). Germline assignment: CDR1 MNHEY and CDR2 SVGAGI. Trimming took off 4 bases at V and 0 bases at J, with 7 bases between the two ends. CDR3 size: 14 residues. Here the CDR3 reads CASSSGLSYNEQFF. In DNA, the CDR3 is TGTGCCAGCAGTTCGGGACTCTCCTACAATGAGCAGTTCTTC.

In regard to this clone: This sample also contains other DNA sequences that code for the same CDR3. This chain connects TRBV7-9 to TRBJ2-7; D unclear. With 5 bases removed from V and 2 bases from J, the gap between germline ends came to 4 bases. The CDR3 runs 11 residues. CDR1 SEHNR and CDR2 FQNEAQ come from the germline V gene (reference sequence). CDR3 loop: CASSATYEQYF. CDR3 DNA sequence: TGTGCCAGCAGCGCAACCTACGAGCAGTACTTC. Drawing the rest from reference TRBV7-9 and TRBJ2-7, the complete variable domain is DTGVSQNPRHKITKRGQNVTFRCDPISEHNRLYWYRQTLGQGPEFLTYFQNEAQLEKSRLLSDRFSAERPKGSFSTLEIQRTEQGDSAMYLCASSATYEQYFGPGTRLTVT.

The chain uses TRBV27 and TRBJ2-1; possible D gene TRBD2, 5 bases. Germline V gene lookup returns CDR1 MNHEY and CDR2 SMNVEV (reference sequence). V was trimmed by 5 bases and J by 0 bases, leaving 14 bases between them. The CDR3 has 16 residues. CDR3 region: CASSRLGVVSYNEQFF. DNA of the CDR3: TGTGCCAGCAGTCGACTGGGAGTCGTCTCCTACAATGAGCAGTTCTTC.

The rearrangement uses TRBV27 and TRBJ1-6, with a possible D match to TRBD1 (6 bases). Trimming pared 5 bases from V and 7 bases from J, leaving 18 bases between. Per the germline V gene, CDR1 is MNHEY and CDR2 is SMNVEV (reference sequence). The CDR3 is 16 amino acids. The CDR3 region is CASSRGSGAGNSPLHF. For the CDR3, the DNA is TGTGCCAGCAGTCGAGGGTCAGGGGCGGGCAATTCACCCCTCCACTTT.

The chain uses TRBV7-8 and TRBJ2-7; maybe TRBD1 (8 bases). The CDR3 totals 15 residues. CDR1 is SGHVS and CDR2 is FQNEAQ in the germline V gene. V was pared by 5 bases and J by 3 bases, with 17 bases between. CDR3 loop: CASSTATGGDYEQYF. CDR3 DNA sequence: TGTGCCAGCAGCACAGCCACAGGGGGGGACTACGAGCAGTACTTC. The variable domain in full, completed from reference TRBV7-8 and TRBJ2-7, reads GAGVSQSPRYKVAKRGQDVALRCDPISGHVSLFWYQQALGQGPEFLTYFQNEAQLDKSGLPSDRFFAERPEGSVSTLKIQRTQQEDSAVYLCASSTATGGDYEQYFGPGTRLTVT.

The V and J genes are TRBV7-2 and TRBJ1-2; D uncertain. Trimming left V 3 bases short and J 2 bases short, with 16 bases between. The germline gives CDR1 SGHTA, CDR2 FQGNSA. The CDR3 contains 16 residues. The CDR3 protein is CASSFHRAEENYGYTF. The CDR3 region has the DNA TGTGCCAGCAGCTTCCACCGGGCGGAGGAGAACTATGGCTACACCTTC. Using reference TRBV7-2 and TRBJ1-2 for the parts outside the CDR3, the full variable domain is GAGVSQSPSNKVTEKGKDVELRCDPISGHTALYWYRQSLGQGLEFLIYFQGNSAPDKSGLPSDRFSAERTGGSVSTLTIQRTQQEDSAVYLCASSFHRAEENYGYTFGSGTRLTVV.

V is TRBV7-2 and J is TRBJ2-1; TRBD2 matches at 9 bases. This CDR3 region has 15 residues. Per germline, CDR1 SGHTA and CDR2 FQGNSA. Trimming cost V 0 bases and J 6 bases; bases outside gene matches: 3. The DNA for the CDR3 is TGTGCCAGCAGCTTAGCCCTAGCGGGGTTCAATGAGCAGTTCTTC. Protein: CASSLALAGFNEQFF.

V gene TRBV21-1 combines with J gene TRBJ2-2; whether TRBD1, the table's D call, matches the DNA was not checked. TRBV21-1 represents a pseudogene. The CDR3 consists of 15 residues. The DNA of the CDR3 is TGTGCCAGCAGCCCGTCTACAGGGAAGGTCGGGGAGCTGTTTTTT. Translation: CASSPSTGKVGELFF.

V usage is TRBV2 and J usage is TRBJ1-1; 7 nucleotides match TRBD1. Germline V gene sequence: CDR1 SNHLY, CDR2 FYNNEI. The V and J ends lost 4 bases and 6 bases, in that order; junction bases with no gene match: 5. This CDR3 contains 13 residues. The CDR3 DNA is TGTGCCAGCAGTGGGGACAGTTGGGCTGAAGCTTTCTTT. It specifies CASSGDSWAEAFF.

This clone showed up just once. Other nucleotide sequences from this sample produce the same CDR3. The V gene is TRBV27, the J gene TRBJ2-7; D gene unclear. The germline V gene encodes CDR1 MNHEY and CDR2 SMNVEV (reference sequence). Between the trimmed V and J ends, which lost 5 bases and 3 bases, there was a span of 8 bases. The CDR3 has 12 residues. CDR3 loop: CASSLNSYEQYF. The CDR3 DNA sequence: TGTGCCAGCAGTCTCAACAGCTACGAGCAGTACTTC.

The chain carries TRBV21-1 and TRBJ2-7; the DNA was not used to check the table's D call, TRBD1. TRBV21-1 is labeled a pseudogene. This CDR3 region has 16 residues. The CDR3 region is CASSKAGTGRGYEQYF. The CDR3 nucleotides are TGTGCCAGCAGCAAAGCCGGGACAGGGAGAGGCTACGAGCAGTACTTC.

The chain couples TRBV6-5 to TRBJ1-2, with D hard to call. V gave up 3 bases and J gave up 7 bases, with 18 bases separating them. The CDR3 length is 15 residues. CDR1 and CDR2 (germline): MNHEY, SVGAGI. The CDR3: CASSYRGPQATGYTF. The DNA of the CDR3 is TGTGCCAGCAGTTATCGCGGACCCCAGGCGACTGGCTACACCTTC.